The following is a T cell receptor beta chain sequence with its context. The antigen is not known. Under the authors' procedure: Filtering differed, since immunoSEQ gave only junction sequences and no quality scores. Only in-frame clones appear in the TCRdb table, and some are missing; sequencing was by immunoSEQ multiplex PCR. That table is the source of V, J and clone size, and D and trimming were worked out from the DNA. The data contain millions of clones, around nine tenths of them seen just once; the ten biggest clones take up over 0.12%. This CDR3 is built from 15 residues. Germline-derived CDR1 and CDR2 are SEHNR and FQNEAQ (reference sequence). The V segment lost 3 bases and the J segment 5 bases; nucleotides outside the gene matches: 5. This sample was included in a study of shared clonotypes between healthy human individuals. Notes on the study in general: The low donor count limited represented genetic and exposure-history diversity. Naive CD4 clonotypes overlapped across a handful of donors at about 5%.

A split of CD4+ cells into CD45RA+ naive and CD45RA-negative memory subsets was performed. The chain employs TRBV7-9 and TRBJ2-1, with 9 bases fitting TRBD2. The TCR was taken from a man younger than 35 in good health. The sample comprised naive CD4+ T cells sorted from blood. Subset of the sample: CD45RA+ positively selected. As DNA, the CDR3 is TGTGCCAGCAGCTTCCAGGGCGGGAGGGACAATGAGCAGTTCTTC. Translating gives CASSFQGGRDNEQFF.